Relative to its sample, the clone carrying this TCR beta chain is medium-sized. Antigen: not known. Semi-nested PCR with Nested Universal Primer A followed constant-region reverse priming of full-length variable regions. TCRdb fed the 5' RACE reads into MiXCR, producing one record per CDR3 protein. This table has roughly 52,000 distinct CDR3 sequences, roughly 17% appearing once. The CDR3 is made up of 19 amino acids. Germline V gene lookup returns CDR1 MGHRA and CDR2 YSYEKL. The V end lost 3 bases, the J end lost 2 bases, and 20 bases lay between the germline ends. Study results and limitations: Greatest tumor Treg TCR overlap was with tumor naive CD4+ cells. Whole repertoires were not studied in the larger cohort, only one V-J beta rearrangement.

The source of this sequence is a female donor with breast cancer. The chain links TRBV4-1 to TRBJ2-6, with D uncertain. Sequencing was done on a sample of naive CD4+ T cells sorted from blood. Subset denoted: naive CD4+ T cells, CD4+CD45RA+CD25-. The CDR3 region has the DNA TGCGCCAGCAGCCAGGGTAGATTAGTTGTTTGGGCTGGGGCCAACGTCCTGACTTTC. Protein: CASSQGRLVVWAGANVLTF.